What follows are 32 T cell receptor beta chains derived from one specimen sequenced in a study of cytomegalovirus exposure and HLA in healthy donors. Sequenced by immunoSEQ multiplex PCR; TCRdb stores in-frame clones only, minus some. The sample contains about 160,000 clones, around 85% of which appear only once. The specimen was PBMCs. The receptor set was obtained from a woman in her twenties or thirties in good health and CMV-seronegative.

This sequence joins TRBV15 and TRBJ1-1; D ambiguous. The V and J ends lost 5 bases and 1 base respectively, with 8 bases between them. Looked up from germline, CDR1 is LNHNV and CDR2 is YYDKDF (reference sequence). CDR3 length: 13 residues. The CDR3 is CATSQIKNTEAFF. CDR3 DNA sequence: TGTGCCACCAGCCAAATCAAGAACACTGAAGCTTTCTTT.

This clone was found once. The J gene is TRBJ1-6, the V gene TRBV4-3, with a possible D match to TRBD1 (6 bases). The CDR3 contains 15 residues. V lost 5 bases and J 0 bases, leaving 8 bases between the germline ends. CDR1 is LGHNA and CDR2 is YSLEER in the germline V gene. CDR3 loop: CASSKDSSYNSPLHF. CDR3 DNA sequence: TGCGCCAGCAGCAAGGACAGCTCCTATAATTCACCCCTCCACTTT.

The chain carries TRBV9 and TRBJ2-2, with 10 bases aligning to TRBD2. Looked up from germline, CDR1 is SGDLS and CDR2 is YYNGEE. V trimming: 0 bases; J trimming: 2 bases; junction bases outside the gene matches: 1. The CDR3 is made up of 16 amino acids. The CDR3 reads CASSVGLAGNTGELFF. CDR3 bases: TGTGCCAGCAGCGTAGGACTAGCGGGTAACACCGGGGAGCTGTTTTTT. Supplemented by reference TRBV9 and TRBJ2-2, the full variable domain reads DSGVTQTPKHLITATGQRVTLRCSPRSGDLSVYWYQQSLDQGLQFLIQYYNGEERAKGNILERFSAQQFPDLHSELNLSSLELGDSALYFCASSVGLAGNTGELFFGEGSRLTVL.

The chain employs TRBV4-3 and TRBJ1-1, with D hard to call. The germline V and J ends were trimmed by 0 bases and 6 bases, with 8 bases remaining between them. Germline CDR1 LGHNA, CDR2 YSLEER. CDR3 length: 13 amino acids. CDR3 DNA: TGCGCCAGCAGCCAAGATAGGGCGGCTGAAGCTTTCTTT. It specifies CASSQDRAAEAFF.

J is TRBJ2-7 and V is TRBV13; TRBD1 is a possible D gene (6 bases). Trimming removed 6 bases from V and 0 bases from J, with 9 bases in between. This CDR3 has 13 amino acids. Looked up from germline, CDR1 is PRHDT and CDR2 is FYEKMQ (reference sequence). The CDR3 DNA sequence: TGTGCCAGCAGTCCCAGGGGCTCCTACGAGCAGTACTTC. This translates into CASSPRGSYEQYF.

The chain joins TRBV5-6 to TRBJ1-2; D is undetermined. Germline V gives CDR1 SGHDT, CDR2 YYEEEE. This CDR3 has 14 amino acids. Trimming cost V 6 bases and J 0 bases, with 12 bases left between them. The CDR3 DNA is TGTGCCAGCAACCAAGGGATAACTAACTATGGCTACACCTTC. Translating gives CASNQGITNYGYTF.

V usage is TRBV4-1 and J usage is TRBJ2-3; TRBD2 matches 9 bases. Germline values: CDR1 MGHRA, CDR2 YSYEKL. The V and J ends lost 3 bases and 3 bases, in that order; junction bases with no gene match: 4. The CDR3 runs to 15 residues. In nucleotides, the CDR3 is TGCGCCAGCAGCCAGCGGGGGGGCGGGACAGATACGCAGTATTTT. This encodes CASSQRGGGTDTQYF.

This clone was detected only once. This chain links TRBV5-6 with TRBJ1-6; D gene uncertain. CDR1 SGHDT and CDR2 YYEEEE come from the germline V gene. The CDR3 totals 14 residues. V was clipped by 0 bases and J by 12 bases, with 13 bases between them. The CDR3 DNA reads TGTGCCAGCAGCTTGGCCCACGGCCCTCTACCCCTCCACTTT. Protein sequence: CASSLAHGPLPLHF.

The chain uses TRBV29-1 and TRBJ1-2, with TRBD1 identical over 7 bases. The CDR3 is 12 amino acids. Germline-derived CDR1 and CDR2 are SQVTM and ANQGSEA. J was trimmed by 8 bases and V by 3 bases; bases with no gene match: 6. This CDR3 is CSVDDRASGYTF. As DNA, the CDR3 is TGCAGCGTTGACGACAGGGCGAGCGGCTACACCTTC.

In its sample, this clone was seen once. V usage is TRBV4-1 and J usage is TRBJ1-1; possibly TRBD1 for D (6 bases). The length of the CDR3 is 15 residues. Germline CDR1 MGHRA, CDR2 YSYEKL. Between the trimmed V and J ends, which lost 1 base and 5 bases, there was a span of 14 bases. CDR3 coding DNA: TGCGCCAGCAGCCAAGGGAGTACAGGGAGGACTGAAGCTTTCTTT. Its translation is CASSQGSTGRTEAFF.

The genes are TRBV4-1 and TRBJ2-1, with D uncertain. CDR3 length: 14 amino acids. Germline V gene sequence: CDR1 MGHRA, CDR2 YSYEKL. V was cut by 2 bases and J by 7 bases, with 12 bases left in between. CDR3 coding DNA: TGCGCCAGCAGCCAACTCAGGACCCTGAATGAGCAGTTCTTC. It encodes CASSQLRTLNEQFF.

The chain joins TRBV19 to TRBJ2-3; maybe TRBD2 (6 bases). V was shortened by 3 bases and J by 10 bases, with 14 bases between the two germline ends. Germline CDR1 LNHDA, CDR2 SQIVND (reference sequence). CDR3 size: 13 residues. CDR3 sequence reads: CASSIGGLGAQYF. The DNA for the CDR3 is TGTGCCAGTAGTATCGGAGGGTTGGGAGCGCAGTATTTT.

The V gene is TRBV10-3, the J gene TRBJ2-3; D perhaps matches TRBD1 (5 bases). The germline CDR1 and CDR2 sequences are ENHRY and SYGVKD. V gave up 2 bases and J gave up 2 bases, with 11 bases separating them. The CDR3 consists of 15 residues. In DNA form, the CDR3 reads TGTGCCATCAGTGAGCCTGGACATTACACAGATACGCAGTATTTT. It yields the protein CAISEPGHYTDTQYF.

The V call is TRBV4-3, the J call TRBJ2-5, with D unresolved. Per germline, CDR1 LGHNA and CDR2 YSLEER. V was shortened by 0 bases and J by 12 bases, with 20 bases between the two germline ends. The CDR3 runs 15 residues. The CDR3 loop reads CASSQDRSGLSWEYF. CDR3 DNA sequence: TGCGCCAGCAGCCAAGATCGATCGGGCCTCTCCTGGGAGTACTTC.

This rearrangement joins TRBV7-8 to TRBJ2-6, with TRBD1 as a possible D gene (6 bases). CDR3 length: 18 residues. V gave up 5 bases and J gave up 0 bases, with 17 bases separating them. Germline assignment: CDR1 SGHVS and CDR2 FQNEAQ. DNA of the CDR3: TGTGCCAGCAGCCTGAAACAGGGATACTCCTCTGGGGCCAACGTCCTGACTTTC. It specifies CASSLKQGYSSGANVLTF.

The V and J genes are TRBV27 and TRBJ2-7; possible D gene TRBD2, 7 bases. V lost 8 bases, J lost 2 bases, and 13 bases lay in between. This CDR3 is 13 amino acids long. Germline V CDR1 and CDR2: MNHEY, SMNVEV (reference sequence). CDR3 nucleotides: TGTGCCAGCGGGCGGGGGCTGACCTACGAGCAGTACTTC. As protein: CASGRGLTYEQYF.

The chain carries TRBV4-2 and TRBJ2-7; 8 bases line up with TRBD2. The CDR3 is 15 residues long. In germline, CDR1 is LGHNA, CDR2 YNFKEQ. The J segment lost 3 bases and the V segment lost 2 bases, leaving 6 bases of the junction unmatched. For the CDR3, the DNA is TGTGCCAGCAGCCAAAGAGCGGGAGCGAGCTACGAGCAGTACTTC. It is translated as CASSQRAGASYEQYF.

The chain has TRBV13 and TRBJ2-5, with 12 bases fitting TRBD2. The germline CDR1 and CDR2 sequences are PRHDT and FYEKMQ (reference sequence). V lost 7 bases and J lost 5; bases outside the gene matches: 17. This CDR3 has 18 amino acids. The CDR3 bases are TGTGCCAGCACCCGACTAGCGGGAGATGGAGCGACTCGGGAGACCCAGTACTTC. Protein product: CASTRLAGDGATRETQYF. Full variable domain (remainder filled in from reference TRBV13 and TRBJ2-5): AAGVIQSPRHLIKEKRETATLKCYPIPRHDTVYWYQQGPGQDPQFLISFYEKMQSDKGSIPDRFSAQQFSDYHSELNMSSLELGDSALYFCASTRLAGDGATRETQYFGPGTRLLVL.

The V call is TRBV27, the J call TRBJ1-5; D gene uncertain. The CDR3 totals 19 residues. Germline values: CDR1 MNHEY, CDR2 SMNVEV (reference sequence). Trimming shortened V by 4 bases and J by 6 bases, and 28 bases separated the two germline ends. CDR3 sequence reads: CASSSGRERTHDGGQPQHF. The CDR3 DNA follows: TGTGCCAGCAGTTCCGGGCGCGAACGGACTCACGATGGTGGTCAGCCCCAGCATTTT.

The J gene is TRBJ2-3, the V gene TRBV15; possibly TRBD2 for D (6 bases). The germline CDR1 and CDR2 sequences are LNHNV and YYDKDF (reference sequence). This CDR3 is 14 amino acids long. V was cut by 5 bases and J by 6 bases, with 15 bases left in between. The CDR3 reads CATSPGGGVDTQYF. The DNA of the CDR3 is TGTGCCACCAGCCCAGGTGGCGGGGTGGATACGCAGTATTTT.

The genes are TRBV4-1 and TRBJ2-5, with D possibly matching TRBD1 (5 bases). V was shortened by 6 bases and J by 1 base, with 12 bases between the two germline ends. The length of the CDR3 is 14 residues. Germline V CDR1 and CDR2: MGHRA, YSYEKL. Here the CDR3 DNA reads TGCGCCAGCAGTTGGGGCACGGGCCAAGAGACCCAGTACTTC. It encodes CASSWGTGQETQYF.

The rearrangement links TRBV6-4 to TRBJ1-5; TRBD1 matches 7 bases. This CDR3 is 13 amino acids long. Germline CDR1 is MRHNA and CDR2 is SNTAGT. Trimming cost V 6 bases and J 5 bases; bases outside gene matches: 4. In nucleotides, the CDR3 is TGTGCCAGCAGCCTCGACAGGGATCAGCCCCAGCATTTT. This translates into CASSLDRDQPQHF.

The V call is TRBV5-4, the J call TRBJ1-1; 8 bases fit TRBD1. Losses at the gene ends were 2 bases for V and 4 bases for J; bases not matched to a gene: 7. The CDR3 is made up of 15 amino acids. Germline V gene sequence: CDR1 SGHNT, CDR2 YYREEE (reference sequence). CDR3 coding DNA: TGTGCCAGCAGCTTCGTTCAGGGGGCCGGCACTGAAGCTTTCTTT. Residues: CASSFVQGAGTEAFF.

This chain connects TRBV14 to TRBJ2-4, with D tentatively TRBD2 (6 bases). Germline CDR1 SGHDN, CDR2 FVKESK. V lost 0 bases to trimming and J lost 0 bases, with 15 bases between them. The CDR3 consists of 18 residues. The CDR3 reads CASSQDRRAELAKNIQYF. CDR3 sequence (DNA): TGTGCCAGCAGCCAAGATCGGAGGGCAGAACTAGCCAAAAACATTCAGTACTTC.

The chain employs TRBV2 and TRBJ2-1, with D unresolved. The V end lost 4 bases, the J end lost 2 bases, and 6 bases lay between the germline ends. This CDR3 comprises 13 residues. Looked up from germline, CDR1 is SNHLY and CDR2 is FYNNEI. The CDR3 region has the DNA TGTGCCAGCAGTGGAGAGGCCTACAATGAGCAGTTCTTC. Translation gives CASSGEAYNEQFF.

This clone was picked up one time. This rearrangement joins TRBV27 to TRBJ2-5, with TRBD2 matching 8 bases. Germline values: CDR1 MNHEY, CDR2 SMNVEV (reference sequence). V gave up 1 base and J gave up 0 bases; unmatched junction bases: 1. This CDR3 is 15 amino acids long. The CDR3 loop is CASSLFSGNQETQYF. For the CDR3, the DNA is TGTGCCAGCAGTTTATTTAGCGGGAACCAAGAGACCCAGTACTTC.

The chain links TRBV7-2 to TRBJ1-1, with D possibly matching TRBD1 (5 bases). The V and J ends lost 0 bases and 5 bases respectively, with 13 bases between them. This CDR3 comprises 15 residues. The germline gives CDR1 SGHTA, CDR2 FQGNSA. For the CDR3, the DNA is TGTGCCAGCAGCTTAGCAAAAGGGGTAGGGACTGAAGCTTTCTTT. This translates into CASSLAKGVGTEAFF. Filled out from reference TRBV7-2 and TRBJ1-1, the complete variable domain reads GAGVSQSPSNKVTEKGKDVELRCDPISGHTALYWYRQSLGQGLEFLIYFQGNSAPDKSGLPSDRFSAERTGGSVSTLTIQRTQQEDSAVYLCASSLAKGVGTEAFFGQGTRLTVV.

Only one count was recorded for this clone. The chain's CDR3 is CASSYGQGSSYNSPLHF. The CDR3 bases are TGTGCCAGCAGCTACGGACAGGGAAGCTCCTATAATTCACCCCTCCACTTT. The genes are TRBV5-6 and TRBJ1-6, with 8 bases matching TRBD1. V trimming: 3 bases; J trimming: 0 bases; junction bases outside the gene matches: 5. Germline V gene lookup returns CDR1 SGHDT and CDR2 YYEEEE. There are 17 residues in the CDR3.

The V gene is TRBV27, the J gene TRBJ2-7, with 11 bases aligning to TRBD1. From germline, CDR1 is MNHEY and CDR2 SMNVEV (reference sequence). The CDR3 consists of 15 residues. Germline trimming cut 6 bases from V and 6 bases from J; bases unmatched to any gene: 10. The CDR3: CASRIGTGGSLEQYF. The DNA for the CDR3 is TGTGCCAGCAGAATCGGGACAGGGGGATCTCTCGAGCAGTACTTC.

The V call is TRBV7-2, the J call TRBJ2-7, with TRBD2 matching 7 bases. Germline values: CDR1 SGHTA, CDR2 FQGNSA. The J segment lost 7 bases and the V segment lost 6 bases, leaving 12 bases of the junction unmatched. This CDR3 comprises 14 residues. The CDR3 sequence is CASRPEGGRGEQYF. CDR3 sequence (DNA): TGTGCCAGCAGACCCGAGGGAGGGAGAGGAGAGCAGTACTTC.

V gene TRBV28 combines with J gene TRBJ2-7; D remains ambiguous. The CDR3 loop spans 12 amino acids. V was shortened by 5 bases and J by 0 bases, with 5 bases between the two germline ends. Germline values: CDR1 MDHEN, CDR2 SYDVKM. CDR3 bases: TGTGCCAGCAGTCTAATCTCCTACGAGCAGTACTTC. Its protein product is CASSLISYEQYF. Full variable domain (missing parts from reference TRBV28 and TRBJ2-7): DVKVTQSSRYLVKRTGEKVFLECVQDMDHENMFWYRQDPGLGLRLIYFSYDVKMKEKGDIPEGYSVSREKKERFSLILESASTNQTSMYLCASSLISYEQYFGPGTRLTVT.

This chain links TRBV5-4 with TRBJ2-1; TRBD1 might be the D (5 bases). The CDR3 runs to 12 residues. Germline values: CDR1 SGHNT, CDR2 YYREEE (reference sequence). The V and J ends lost 4 bases and 9 bases respectively, with 11 bases between them. The CDR3: CASSRQNGEQFF. The CDR3 DNA reads TGTGCCAGCAGCCGACAGAATGGTGAGCAGTTCTTC.